This TCR beta chain was documented in a study of sequential checkpoint blockade in melanoma. The treatment denotes: randomized to nivolumab then ipilimumab (arm A) or the reverse (arm B). TCRdb's copy holds only in-frame clones and misses some; the assay was immunoSEQ multiplex PCR. In the table there are around 18,000 clones, 72% of which are singletons. Trimming pared 1 base from V and 3 bases from J, leaving 12 bases between. CDR1 is SGDLS, CDR2 YYNGEE, per germline. There are 15 residues in the CDR3. The chain uses TRBV9 and TRBJ2-3, with a possible D match to TRBD1 (6 bases). The starting material was CD8+ T cells sorted from blood (inferred from file names), obtained from a patient given nivolumab and ipilimumab in sequence. This clonotype was sampled from a human donor with melanoma. The CDR3 nucleotides are TGTGCCAGCAGCGTATGGGACAACCCGACAGATACGCAGTATTTT. It specifies CASSVWDNPTDTQYF.